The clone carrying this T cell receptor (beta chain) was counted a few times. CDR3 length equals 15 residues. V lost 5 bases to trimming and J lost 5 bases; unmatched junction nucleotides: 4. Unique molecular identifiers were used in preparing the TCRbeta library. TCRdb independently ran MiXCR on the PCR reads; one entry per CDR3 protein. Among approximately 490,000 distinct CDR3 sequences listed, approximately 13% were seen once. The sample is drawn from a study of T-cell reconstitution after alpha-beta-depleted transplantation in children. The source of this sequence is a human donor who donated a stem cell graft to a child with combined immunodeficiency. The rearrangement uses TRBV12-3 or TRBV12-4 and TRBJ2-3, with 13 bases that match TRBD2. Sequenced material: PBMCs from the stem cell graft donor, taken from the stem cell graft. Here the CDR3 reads CASSIGLAGVDTQYF. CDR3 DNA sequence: TGTGCCAGCAGTATTGGACTAGCGGGGGTAGATACGCAGTATTTT.